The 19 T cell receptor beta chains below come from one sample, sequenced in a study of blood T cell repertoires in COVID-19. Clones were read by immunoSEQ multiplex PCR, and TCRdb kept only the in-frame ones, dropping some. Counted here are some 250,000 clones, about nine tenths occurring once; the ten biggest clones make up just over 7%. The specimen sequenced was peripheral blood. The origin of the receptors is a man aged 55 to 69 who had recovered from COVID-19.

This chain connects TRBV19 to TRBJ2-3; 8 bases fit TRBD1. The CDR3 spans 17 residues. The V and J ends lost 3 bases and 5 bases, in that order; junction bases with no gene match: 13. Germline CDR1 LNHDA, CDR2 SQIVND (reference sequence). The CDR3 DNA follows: TGTGCCAGTAGTATTCGACAGGGGATGGCCGTTGGAGATACGCAGTATTTT. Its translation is CASSIRQGMAVGDTQYF.

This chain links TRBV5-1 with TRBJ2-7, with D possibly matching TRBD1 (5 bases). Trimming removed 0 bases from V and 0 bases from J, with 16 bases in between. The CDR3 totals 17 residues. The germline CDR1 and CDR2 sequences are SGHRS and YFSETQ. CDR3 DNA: TGCGCCAGCAGCTTGGTAACGGACGGACAAAGCTCCTACGAGCAGTACGTC. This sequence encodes CASSLVTDGQSSYEQYV.

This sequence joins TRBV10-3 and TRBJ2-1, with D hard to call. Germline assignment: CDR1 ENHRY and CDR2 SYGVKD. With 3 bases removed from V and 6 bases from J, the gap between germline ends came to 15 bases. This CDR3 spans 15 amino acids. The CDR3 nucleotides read TGTGCCATCAGTGAAACCACTCCGCCAAGCAATGAGCAGTTCTTC. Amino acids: CAISETTPPSNEQFF.

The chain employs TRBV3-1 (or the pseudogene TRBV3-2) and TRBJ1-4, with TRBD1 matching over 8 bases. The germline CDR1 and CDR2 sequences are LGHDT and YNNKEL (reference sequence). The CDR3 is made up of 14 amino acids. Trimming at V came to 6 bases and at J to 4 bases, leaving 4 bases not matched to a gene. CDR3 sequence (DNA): TGTGCCAGCAGTCTACAGGGGGTTAATGAAAAACTGTTTTTT. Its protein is CASSLQGVNEKLFF.

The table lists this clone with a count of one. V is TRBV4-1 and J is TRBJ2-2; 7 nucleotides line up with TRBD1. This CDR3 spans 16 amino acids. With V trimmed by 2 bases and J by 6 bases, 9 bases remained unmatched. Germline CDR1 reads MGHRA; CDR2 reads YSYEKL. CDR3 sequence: CASSQRGTALPGELFF. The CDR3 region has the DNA TGCGCCAGCAGCCAAAGGGGGACAGCACTCCCCGGGGAGCTGTTTTTT.

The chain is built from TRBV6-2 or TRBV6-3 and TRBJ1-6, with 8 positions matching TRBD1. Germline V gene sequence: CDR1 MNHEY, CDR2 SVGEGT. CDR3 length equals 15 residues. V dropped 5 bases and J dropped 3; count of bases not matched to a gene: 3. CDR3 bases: TGTGCCAGCAGTCTTACAGGGGGCTATAATTCACCCCTCCACTTT. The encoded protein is CASSLTGGYNSPLHF.

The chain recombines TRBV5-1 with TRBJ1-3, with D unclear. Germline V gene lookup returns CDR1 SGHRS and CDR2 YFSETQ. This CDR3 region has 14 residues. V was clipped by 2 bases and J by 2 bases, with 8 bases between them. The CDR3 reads CASSFGETGNTIYF. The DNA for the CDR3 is TGCGCCAGCAGCTTTGGAGAGACTGGAAACACCATATATTTT.

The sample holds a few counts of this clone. DNA for the CDR3: TGTGCCTGGAGTGTACAGGGCCTCTCTGGCTACACCTTC. Its translation: CAWSVQGLSGYTF. V and J are TRBV30 and TRBJ1-2, with D possibly TRBD1 on 6 matching bases. V was cut by 0 bases and J by 7 bases, with 12 bases left in between. Per the germline V gene, CDR1 is GTSNPN and CDR2 is SVGIG (reference sequence). The CDR3 spans 13 residues.

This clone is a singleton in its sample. The CDR3 loop is CASSPTGGATGELFF. CDR3 nucleotide sequence: TGCGCCAGCAGTCCGACGGGGGGGGCAACCGGGGAGCTGTTTTTT. The rearrangement links TRBV5-1 to TRBJ2-2, with 8 bases aligning to TRBD2. Germline V lookup: CDR1 SGHRS, CDR2 YFSETQ. The ends lost 5 bases at V and 5 bases at J; junction bases unmatched: 8. The length of the CDR3 is 15 residues.

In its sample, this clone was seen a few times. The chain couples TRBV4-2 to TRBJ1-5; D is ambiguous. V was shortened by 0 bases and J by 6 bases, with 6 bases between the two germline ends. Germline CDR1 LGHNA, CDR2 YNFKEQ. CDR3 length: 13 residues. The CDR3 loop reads CASSQDTRQPQHF. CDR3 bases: TGTGCCAGCAGCCAAGATACGCGTCAGCCCCAGCATTTT.

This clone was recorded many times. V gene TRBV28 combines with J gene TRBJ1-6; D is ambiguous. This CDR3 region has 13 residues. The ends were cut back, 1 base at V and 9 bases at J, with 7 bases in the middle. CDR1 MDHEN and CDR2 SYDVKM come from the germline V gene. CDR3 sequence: CASSLLGVSPLHF. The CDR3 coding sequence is TGTGCCAGCAGTTTATTGGGAGTTTCACCCCTCCACTTT.

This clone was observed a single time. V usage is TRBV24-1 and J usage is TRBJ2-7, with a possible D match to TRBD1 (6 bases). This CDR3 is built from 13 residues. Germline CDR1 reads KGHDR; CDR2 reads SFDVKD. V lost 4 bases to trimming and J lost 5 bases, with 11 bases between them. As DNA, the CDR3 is TGTGCCACCAGTGAGGCAGGGGACCACGAGCAGTACGTC. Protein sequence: CATSEAGDHEQYV.

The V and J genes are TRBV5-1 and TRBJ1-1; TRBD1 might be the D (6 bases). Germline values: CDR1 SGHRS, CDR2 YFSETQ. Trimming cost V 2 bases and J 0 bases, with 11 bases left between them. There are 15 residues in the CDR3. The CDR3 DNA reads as TGCGCCAGCAGCTTTGGGACACTCATGAACACTGAAGCTTTCTTT. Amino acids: CASSFGTLMNTEAFF.

CDR3 residues: CASSLLNQPQHF. The CDR3, as DNA: TGTGCCAGCAGCCTCCTAAATCAGCCCCAGCATTTT. The chain combines TRBV3-1 (or the pseudogene TRBV3-2) with TRBJ1-5; D gene ambiguous. With 4 bases removed from V and 4 bases from J, the gap between germline ends came to 5 bases. Germline V CDR1 and CDR2: LGHDT, YNNKEL (reference sequence). The CDR3 loop spans 12 amino acids.

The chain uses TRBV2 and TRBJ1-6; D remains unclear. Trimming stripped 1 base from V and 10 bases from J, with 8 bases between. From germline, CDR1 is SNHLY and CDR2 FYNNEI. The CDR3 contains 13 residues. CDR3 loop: CASSEDRESPLHF. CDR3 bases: TGTGCCAGCAGTGAAGATCGTGAGTCACCCCTCCACTTT.

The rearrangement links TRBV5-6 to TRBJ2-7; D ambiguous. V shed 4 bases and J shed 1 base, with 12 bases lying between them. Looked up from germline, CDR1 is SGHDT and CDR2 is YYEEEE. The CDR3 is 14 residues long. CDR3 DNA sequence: TGTGCCAGCAGCCTAGGAATTACTTCCTACGAGCAGTACGTC. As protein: CASSLGITSYEQYV.

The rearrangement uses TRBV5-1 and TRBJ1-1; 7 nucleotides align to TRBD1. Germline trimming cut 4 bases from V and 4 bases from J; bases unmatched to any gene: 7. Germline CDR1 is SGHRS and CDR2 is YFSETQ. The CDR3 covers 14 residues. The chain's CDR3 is CASSTGEVGTEAFF. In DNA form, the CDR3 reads TGCGCCAGCAGCACAGGGGAAGTGGGCACTGAAGCTTTCTTT.

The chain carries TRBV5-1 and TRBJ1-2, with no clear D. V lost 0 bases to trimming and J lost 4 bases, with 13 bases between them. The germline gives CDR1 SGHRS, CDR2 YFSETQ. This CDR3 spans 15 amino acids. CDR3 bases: TGCGCCAGCAGCTTGGGTCTCCCGACTGGCTATGGCTACACCTTC. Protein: CASSLGLPTGYGYTF.

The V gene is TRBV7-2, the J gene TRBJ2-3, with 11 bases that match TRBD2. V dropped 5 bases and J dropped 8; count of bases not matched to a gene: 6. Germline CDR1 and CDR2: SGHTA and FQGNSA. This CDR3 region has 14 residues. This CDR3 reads CASSTNGLAGTQYF. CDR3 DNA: TGTGCCAGCAGCACGAACGGACTAGCGGGTACGCAGTATTTT.